A selection of T cell receptor beta chains follows, all from one sample in a study of cytomegalovirus exposure and HLA in healthy donors. The assay was immunoSEQ multiplex PCR, and TCRdb's table has in-frame clones only and misses some. Of around 140,000 clones in the sample, 88% were seen once. Sample: PBMCs. Receptors originate from a woman between 40 and 50 years old in good health and CMV-seronegative. CDR3s include the opening cysteine and the closing phenylalanine or tryptophan. The D gene is left open where the match is weak. Expanded clones are given a class, and other clones once, few, many or no size at all.

TRBV19	TRBJ2-3	.	.	CASSVSGPTDTQYF	TGTGCCAGTAGCGTAAGCGGGCCCACAGATACGCAGTATTTT
TRBV6-5	TRBJ1-5	.	.	CASNDQGMHQPQHF	TGTGCCAGCAACGATCAGGGGATGCATCAGCCCCAGCATTTT
TRBV13	TRBJ2-3	.	.	CASSLVGTDTQYF	TGTGCCAGCAGCTTAGTCGGCACAGATACGCAGTATTTT
TRBV30	TRBJ2-5	.	.	CAWTVGGETQYF	TGTGCCTGGACCGTGGGGGGAGAGACCCAGTACTTC
TRBV6-5	TRBJ1-1	.	.	CASSDRRNENTEAFF	TGTGCCAGCAGCGACAGGCGTAACGAGAACACTGAAGCTTTCTTT
TRBV5-1	TRBJ2-3	TRBD2	.	CASRMGTSGFTDTQYF	TGCGCCAGCAGGATGGGGACTAGCGGGTTCACAGATACGCAGTATTTT
TRBV7-6	TRBJ2-1	TRBD1	few	CASSPGSQGAYNEQFF	TGTGCCAGCAGCCCAGGGTCGCAGGGGGCCTACAATGAGCAGTTCTTC
TRBV28	TRBJ1-1	.	.	CASSPIQSTEAFF	TGTGCCAGCAGTCCAATACAGAGCACTGAAGCTTTCTTT
TRBV10-1	TRBJ2-7	TRBD1	once	CASSEGQEPYEQYF	TGCGCCAGCAGTGAGGGACAGGAACCTTACGAGCAGTACTTC
TRBV6-5	TRBJ2-4	TRBD2	once	CASSYSLAGTKNIQYF	TGTGCCAGCAGTTACAGTCTAGCGGGAACCAAAAACATTCAGTACTTC